The 16 T cell receptor beta chains in this list originate from one sample, sequenced in a study of shared T cell receptors in the human thymus. TCRdb's table, derived via immunoSEQ multiplex PCR, lists solely in-frame clones and lacks some. The table includes hundreds of thousands of clones, roughly 90% detected once. This same sample was also part of a study on human thymus T cells.

The sample was thymocytes. The source is a boy in the first two years of life with a congenital heart defect.

The chain is built from TRBV12-5 and TRBJ2-1; 7 bases agree with TRBD2. The CDR3 is 15 residues long. CDR1 is LGHNT, CDR2 FRNRAP, per germline. V trimming: 9 bases; J trimming: 7 bases; junction bases outside the gene matches: 15. Written as DNA, the CDR3 is TGTGCTAGCCGGAGCGGGATAAGCAAGACAAATGAGCAGTTCTTC. This codes for CASRSGISKTNEQFF.

The chain uses TRBV29-1 and TRBJ1-4; the D gene is possibly TRBD1 (6 bases). Between the trimmed V and J ends, which lost 7 bases and 8 bases, there was a span of 17 bases. The CDR3 has 13 amino acids. CDR1 is SQVTM and CDR2 is ANQGSEA in the germline V gene. Here the CDR3 reads CSAGQGKGEKLFF. The CDR3 DNA reads TGCAGCGCCGGGCAGGGGAAGGGGGAAAAACTGTTTTTT. The variable domain in full, with the rest retrieved from reference TRBV29-1 and TRBJ1-4, is SAVISQKPSRDICQRGTSLTIQCQVDSQVTMMFWYRQQPGQSLTLIATANQGSEATYESGFVIDKFPISRPNLTFSTLTVSNMSPEDSSIYLCSAGQGKGEKLFFGSGTQLSVL.

The rearrangement joins TRBV5-1 to TRBJ2-1; 14 positions agree with TRBD2. With 3 bases clipped from V and 5 bases from J, the junction kept 13 bases outside the gene matches. Germline CDR1 SGHRS, CDR2 YFSETQ. The CDR3 has 19 amino acids. CDR3 sequence reads: CASSSPGLAGVRRDNEQFF. CDR3 coding DNA: TGCGCCAGCAGCTCTCCGGGACTAGCGGGAGTTAGAAGAGACAATGAGCAGTTCTTC. The entire variable domain, with the rest obtained from reference TRBV5-1 and TRBJ2-1, is as follows: KAGVTQTPRYLIKTRGQQVTLSCSPISGHRSVSWYQQTPGQGLQFLFEYFSETQRNKGNFPGRFSGRQFSNSRSEMNVSTLELGDSALYLCASSSPGLAGVRRDNEQFFGPGTRLTVL.

This chain links TRBV21-1 with TRBJ1-5. TRBV21-1 is listed as a pseudogene. This CDR3 is built from 15 residues. This chain's CDR3 is CASTLAGGTDQPQHF. CDR3 bases: TGTGCCAGCACCCTGGCGGGAGGGACCGATCAGCCCCAGCATTTT.

V usage is TRBV5-1 and J usage is TRBJ2-5; D possibly corresponds to TRBD2 (6 bases). Germline V gives CDR1 SGHRS, CDR2 YFSETQ. The CDR3 sequence is 14 residues long. Trimming left V 0 bases short and J 5 bases short, with 11 bases between. The CDR3 coding sequence is TGCGCCAGCAGCTTGGTAGCGGCGCGGGAGACCCAGTACTTC. Translation: CASSLVAARETQYF.

Only one count was recorded for this clone. V usage is TRBV6-5 and J usage is TRBJ1-1, with 7 bases matching TRBD1. CDR1 and CDR2 from the germline V gene are MNHEY and SVGAGI. The CDR3 extends over 14 amino acids. J lost 4 bases, V lost 2 bases, and 4 bases had no gene match. DNA for the CDR3: TGTGCCAGCAGTTACACAGGGGACGCCACTGAAGCTTTCTTT. Translated: CASSYTGDATEAFF.

This sequence joins TRBV7-2 and TRBJ1-2; 7 bases agree with TRBD1. The CDR3 totals 17 residues. V was clipped by 5 bases and J by 0 bases; unmatched bases: 12. Per the germline V gene, CDR1 is SGHTA and CDR2 is FQGNSA. The CDR3 bases are TGTGCCAGCAGCCGCCGCAGGGGGACAGAAGCTAACTATGGCTACACCTTC. Translated, it gives CASSRRRGTEANYGYTF.

This chain links TRBV2 with TRBJ2-7; D possibly corresponds to TRBD2 (5 bases). Trimming removed 10 bases from V and 2 bases from J, with 21 bases in between. The CDR3 extends over 15 amino acids. CDR1 SNHLY and CDR2 FYNNEI come from the germline V gene. CDR3 loop: CAINKLETTTYEQYF. The CDR3 DNA reads as TGTGCCATCAATAAATTAGAGACTACAACCTACGAGCAGTACTTC.

The rearrangement links TRBV7-9 to TRBJ1-4, with 8 positions matching TRBD1. There are 16 residues in the CDR3. V shed 5 bases and J 5 bases; nucleotides not matched to a gene: 10. Germline V gives CDR1 SEHNR, CDR2 FQNEAQ (reference sequence). CDR3 sequence reads: CASSPGQATPNEKLFF. Written as DNA, the CDR3 is TGTGCCAGCAGCCCGGGACAGGCCACCCCAAATGAAAAACTGTTTTTT.

V is TRBV7-2 and J is TRBJ2-1; TRBD2 aligns across 7 bases. V was clipped by 1 base and J by 6 bases; unmatched bases: 9. CDR3 size: 16 residues. CDR1 and CDR2 (germline): SGHTA, FQGNSA. CDR3: CASSLGKGGAGNEQFF. DNA for the CDR3: TGTGCCAGCAGCTTAGGAAAGGGAGGGGCGGGCAATGAGCAGTTCTTC.

The chain combines TRBV7-2 with TRBJ1-5, with D possibly being TRBD1 (5 bases). The CDR3 sequence is 18 residues long. V was trimmed by 3 bases and J by 1 base, leaving 19 bases between them. CDR1 is SGHTA and CDR2 is FQGNSA in the germline V gene. CDR3 region: CASSLASTGGGSNQPQHF. The CDR3 nucleotides are TGTGCCAGCAGCTTGGCATCCACAGGCGGAGGGAGCAATCAGCCCCAGCATTTT.

The rearrangement uses TRBV7-2 and TRBJ2-5, with 9 bases aligning to TRBD2. Germline V lookup: CDR1 SGHTA, CDR2 FQGNSA. The CDR3 length is 15 residues. The junction had 5 bases not matched to a gene; V was cut back by 1 base and J by 5 bases. The CDR3 sequence is CASSLVAGAEETQYF. The CDR3 region has the DNA TGTGCCAGCAGCTTAGTAGCGGGAGCGGAGGAGACCCAGTACTTC.

This rearrangement joins TRBV27 to TRBJ2-1, with D possibly being TRBD2 (6 bases). The CDR3 spans 14 residues. Germline values: CDR1 MNHEY, CDR2 SMNVEV (reference sequence). V lost 6 bases, J lost 9 bases, and 18 bases lay in between. This CDR3 reads CASSSGWGWFEQFF. CDR3 coding DNA: TGTGCCAGCAGCAGCGGGTGGGGCTGGTTTGAGCAGTTCTTC.

This clone came up once. For the CDR3, the DNA is TGTGCCAGCAGTTACTCACAAGAGGAAGGAAACACCATATATTTT. This codes for CASSYSQEEGNTIYF. The chain links TRBV6-6 to TRBJ1-3, with D unclear. Germline-derived CDR1 and CDR2 are MNHNY and SVGAGI (reference sequence). The ends were cut back, 0 bases at V and 4 bases at J, with 10 bases in the middle. The CDR3 sequence is 15 residues long.

V usage is TRBV7-9 and J usage is TRBJ2-7, with unresolved D. The V end lost 0 bases, the J end lost 4 bases, and 10 bases lay between the germline ends. Germline loops: CDR1 SEHNR, CDR2 FQNEAQ (reference sequence). This CDR3 has 14 residues. Here the CDR3 reads CASSLAITTYEQYF. CDR3 in DNA: TGTGCCAGCAGCTTAGCGATAACTACATACGAGCAGTACTTC.

The chain is built from TRBV12-5 and TRBJ2-2, with no clear D. In germline, CDR1 is LGHNT, CDR2 FRNRAP. V lost 3 bases and J 5 bases, leaving 13 bases between the germline ends. The CDR3 length is 15 residues. The CDR3 DNA reads TGTGCTAGTGGTTTTGAGGCGAAGCGAACCGGGGAGCTGTTTTTT. Its translation is CASGFEAKRTGELFF. Variable domain in full (rest from reference TRBV12-5 and TRBJ2-2): DARVTQTPRHKVTEMGQEVTMRCQPILGHNTVFWYRQTMMQGLELLAYFRNRAPLDDSGMPKDRFSAEMPDATLATLKIQPSEPRDSAVYFCASGFEAKRTGELFFGEGSRLTVL.